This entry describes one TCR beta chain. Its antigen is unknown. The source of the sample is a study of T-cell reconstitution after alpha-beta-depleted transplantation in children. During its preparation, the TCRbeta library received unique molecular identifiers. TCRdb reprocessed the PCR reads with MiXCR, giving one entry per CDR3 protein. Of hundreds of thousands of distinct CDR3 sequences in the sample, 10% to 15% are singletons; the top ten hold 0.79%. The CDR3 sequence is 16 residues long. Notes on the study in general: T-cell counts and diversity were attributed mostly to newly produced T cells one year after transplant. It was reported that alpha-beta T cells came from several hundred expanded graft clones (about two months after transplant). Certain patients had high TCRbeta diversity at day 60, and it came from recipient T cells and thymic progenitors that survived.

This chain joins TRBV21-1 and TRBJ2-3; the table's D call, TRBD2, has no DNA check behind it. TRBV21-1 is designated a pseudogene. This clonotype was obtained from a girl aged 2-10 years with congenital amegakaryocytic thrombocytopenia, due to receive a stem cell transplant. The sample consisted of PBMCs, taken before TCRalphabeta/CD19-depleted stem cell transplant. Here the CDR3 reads CASSTLTSHGEDTQYF. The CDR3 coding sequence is TGTGCCAGCAGCACCTTGACTAGCCATGGGGAAGATACGCAGTATTTT.